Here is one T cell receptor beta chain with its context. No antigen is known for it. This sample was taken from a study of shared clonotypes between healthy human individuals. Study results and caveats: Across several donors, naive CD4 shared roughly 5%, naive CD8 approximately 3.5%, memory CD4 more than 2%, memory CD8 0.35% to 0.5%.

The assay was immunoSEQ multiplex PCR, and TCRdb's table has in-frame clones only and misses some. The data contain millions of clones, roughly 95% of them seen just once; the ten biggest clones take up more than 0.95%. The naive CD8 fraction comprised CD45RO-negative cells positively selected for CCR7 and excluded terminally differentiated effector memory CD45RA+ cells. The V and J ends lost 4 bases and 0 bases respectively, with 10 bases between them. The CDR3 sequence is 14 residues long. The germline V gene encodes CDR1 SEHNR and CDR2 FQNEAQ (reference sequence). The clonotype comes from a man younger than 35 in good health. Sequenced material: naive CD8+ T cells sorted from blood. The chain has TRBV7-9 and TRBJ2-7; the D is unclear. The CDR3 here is CASSSSTGSYEQYF. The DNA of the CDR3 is TGTGCCAGCAGCTCTTCGACTGGCTCCTACGAGCAGTACTTC.